This entry lists 27 T cell receptor beta chains sequenced from one sample in a study of blood T cells in healthy people across ages. Next came a second PCR, run for roughly 6 to 11 cycles, which used a sample-barcoded 5' primer along with a J-beta primer mix. In TCRdb, the 5' RACE reads were re-called with MiXCR into one record per CDR3 protein. The sample includes hundreds of thousands of distinct CDR3 sequences, less than 45% seen only once; the top ten take 30%. Sequenced material: blood. Receptor source: a man aged 80 or over in good health.

This clonotype was seen ten or more times. This chain joins TRBV10-3 and TRBJ2-7, with 7 bases fitting TRBD2. The V segment lost 6 bases and the J segment 4 bases; nucleotides outside the gene matches: 15. This CDR3 has 16 residues. CDR1 and CDR2 (germline): ENHRY, SYGVKD. The CDR3 nucleotides read TGTGCCATCAGCGAGGAGGGGAGGGGCTCGAGATACGAGCAGTACTTC. Residues: CAISEEGRGSRYEQYF.

This clonotype has just a few counts. The V call is TRBV7-2, the J call TRBJ2-3; TRBD2 might be the D (6 bases). This CDR3 is built from 16 residues. The V end was cut by 1 base, the J end by 0 bases, with 11 bases between. The germline gives CDR1 SGHTA, CDR2 FQGNSA. This chain's CDR3 is CASSLGRDRSTDTQYF. In DNA, the CDR3 is TGTGCCAGCAGCTTAGGGCGGGACCGAAGCACAGATACGCAGTATTTT.

This clonotype was found a few times. The J gene is TRBJ2-4, the V gene TRBV18; D possibly corresponds to TRBD2 (6 bases). Trimming pared 5 bases from V and 13 bases from J, leaving 18 bases between. This CDR3 region has 13 residues. Per the germline V gene, CDR1 is KGHSH and CDR2 is LQKENI. In DNA, the CDR3 is TGTGCCAGCTCAACCAAGGAGGGATTGGAGCAGTACTTC. Translated: CASSTKEGLEQYF.

This clonotype was seen a handful of times. The V call is TRBV28, the J call TRBJ1-2, with TRBD1 matching 8 bases. The CDR3 contains 14 residues. V gave up 3 bases and J gave up 4 bases; unmatched junction bases: 4. Germline V gene sequence: CDR1 MDHEN, CDR2 SYDVKM. The CDR3 loop reads CASSLGGQAYGYTF. DNA of the CDR3: TGTGCCAGCAGTTTGGGGGGACAGGCCTATGGCTACACCTTC.

This rearrangement joins TRBV12-3 or TRBV12-4 to TRBJ2-5; TRBD1 is a possible D gene (5 bases). CDR3 length: 14 amino acids. V dropped 2 bases and J dropped 2 bases, with 9 bases sitting between them. The CDR3 nucleotides are TGTGCCAGCAGTTTACCTCGGACACAAGAGACCCAGTACTTC. Amino acid sequence: CASSLPRTQETQYF.

This clonotype was found a few times. V usage is TRBV20-1 and J usage is TRBJ1-5, with 7 bases lining up with TRBD1. This CDR3 has 15 amino acids. Trimming removed 0 bases from V and 7 bases from J; junction bases left unmatched: 9. Germline assignment: CDR1 DFQATT and CDR2 SNEGSKA (reference sequence). CDR3 sequence reads: CSARDGQGVRQPQHF. CDR3 bases: TGCAGTGCTAGAGATGGGCAGGGGGTCAGGCAGCCCCAGCATTTT.

This chain joins TRBV18 and TRBJ2-1; no clear D. This CDR3 has 13 amino acids. The ends were cut back, 3 bases at V and 9 bases at J, with 12 bases in the middle. CDR1 and CDR2 (germline): KGHSH, LQKENI. CDR3 residues: CASSPSDKSEQFF. The CDR3 DNA sequence: TGTGCCAGCTCACCGTCAGACAAGTCTGAGCAGTTCTTC.

Of note for this clonotype: A much larger clone is a single base away; this may be a read error. The rearrangement links TRBV14 to TRBJ2-6; D not resolved. The germline V and J ends were trimmed by 1 base and 4 bases, with 14 bases remaining between them. Germline CDR1 and CDR2: SGHDN and FVKESK. The CDR3 loop spans 17 amino acids. The CDR3 protein is CASSQVQVPWGANVLTF. Written as DNA, the CDR3 is TGTGCCAGCAGCCAAGTGCAGGTTCCGTGGGGGGCCAACGTCCTGACTTTC.

Ten or more counts support this clonotype. This chain uses TRBV7-9 with TRBJ2-1; D ambiguous. Trimming took off 5 bases at V and 4 bases at J, with 9 bases between the two ends. CDR1 is SEHNR and CDR2 is FQNEAQ in the germline V gene (reference sequence). The CDR3 extends over 13 amino acids. The CDR3 spells CASSPDLYNEQFF. The CDR3 nucleotides are TGTGCCAGCAGCCCGGACCTATACAATGAGCAGTTCTTC.

This clonotype was seen repeatedly, ten times or more. The chain has TRBV6-1 and TRBJ2-5; D is possibly TRBD2 (5 bases). The V gene lost 5 bases and the J gene lost 1 base, with 14 bases spanning the gap. CDR3 length equals 15 residues. Germline CDR1 is MNHNS and CDR2 is SASEGT. DNA of the CDR3: TGTGCCAGCAGTCAAACTAGGACGGCCCAAGAGACCCAGTACTTC. It is translated as CASSQTRTAQETQYF.

The chain couples TRBV4-3 to TRBJ2-2; 8 bases are a match to TRBD1. The CDR3 is 15 amino acids. With V trimmed by 4 bases and J by 5 bases, 6 bases remained unmatched. Per the germline V gene, CDR1 is LGHNA and CDR2 is YSLEER. The DNA for the CDR3 is TGCGCCAGCAGCCGCCGACAGGGGCAAACCGGGGAGCTGTTTTTT. Its translation is CASSRRQGQTGELFF.

This chain joins TRBV5-1 and TRBJ1-1; 9 bases align to TRBD1. The CDR3 is 15 residues long. Trimming removed 2 bases from V and 7 bases from J; junction bases left unmatched: 9. Germline CDR1 SGHRS, CDR2 YFSETQ. The DNA of the CDR3 is TGCGCCAGCAGCTTAGGGGACAGGGCTGTCGGTGAAGCTTTCTTT. Protein: CASSLGDRAVGEAFF.

The V and J genes are TRBV27 and TRBJ2-2, with TRBD2 matching 13 bases. Germline V gene sequence: CDR1 MNHEY, CDR2 SMNVEV (reference sequence). The CDR3 has 18 amino acids. V lost 5 bases and J lost 2; bases outside the gene matches: 8. Written as DNA, the CDR3 is TGTGCCAGCAGTCTGGACCCGGGACTAGCGGGAAACACCGGGGAGCTGTTTTTT. Its translation is CASSLDPGLAGNTGELFF.

In its sample, this clonotype was seen a few times. J is TRBJ1-6 and V is TRBV3-1; 7 bases fit TRBD1. Germline CDR1 is LGHDT and CDR2 is YNNKEL (reference sequence). This CDR3 has 15 amino acids. The trim removed 1 base at V and 9 bases at J, leaving 6 bases unmatched. The CDR3 nucleotides read TGTGCCAGCAGCCAAGTCTACAGGGGATCTTCACCCCTCCACTTT. Translated, it gives CASSQVYRGSSPLHF.

The J gene is TRBJ2-7, the V gene TRBV27; 7 positions agree with TRBD1. CDR1 MNHEY and CDR2 SMNVEV come from the germline V gene (reference sequence). V lost 6 bases and J lost 2; bases outside the gene matches: 10. The CDR3 runs 15 residues. The CDR3 DNA sequence: TGTGCCAGCAGATCACCTAGGGGACAGACCTACGAGCAGTACTTC. Protein: CASRSPRGQTYEQYF.

The CDR3 DNA reads TGTGCCTGCTACAGGGGTGACACTGAAGCTTTCTTT. It encodes CACYRGDTEAFF. The gene calls are TRBV30 and TRBJ1-1, with 7 positions matching TRBD1. Per germline, CDR1 GTSNPN and CDR2 SVGIG (reference sequence). V gave up 6 bases and J gave up 3 bases; unmatched junction bases: 4. The CDR3 spans 12 residues.

The CDR3: CASSPRGASDTQYF. Written as DNA, the CDR3 is TGTGCCAGCAGCCCGAGGGGCGCTTCAGATACGCAGTATTTT. The gene calls are TRBV9 and TRBJ2-3; D is perhaps TRBD1 or TRBD2 (5 bases each). From germline, CDR1 is SGDLS and CDR2 YYNGEE. With 4 bases removed from V and 4 bases from J, the gap between germline ends came to 13 bases. CDR3 length: 14 residues.

The chain couples TRBV6-1 to TRBJ2-3, with 7 bases fitting TRBD2. Germline-derived CDR1 and CDR2 are MNHNS and SASEGT. The V segment lost 5 bases and the J segment 0 bases; nucleotides outside the gene matches: 14. The CDR3 contains 18 residues. The CDR3 spells CASSPLPPGTTSTDTQYF. CDR3 sequence (DNA): TGTGCCAGCAGTCCCCTCCCCCCCGGGACTACAAGCACAGATACGCAGTATTTT.

In its sample, this clonotype was seen a few times. The chain carries TRBV3-1 and TRBJ2-5; D unclear. This CDR3 has 13 amino acids. The V end was cut by 2 bases, the J end by 1 base, with 5 bases between. CDR1 LGHDT and CDR2 YNNKEL come from the germline V gene (reference sequence). The CDR3 protein is CASSQQIQETQYF. As DNA, the CDR3 is TGTGCCAGCAGCCAACAAATCCAAGAGACCCAGTACTTC.

J is TRBJ2-3 and V is TRBV15, with 8 bases identical to TRBD2. Germline V gene sequence: CDR1 LNHNV, CDR2 YYDKDF (reference sequence). This CDR3 comprises 15 residues. The V and J ends lost 3 bases and 3 bases, in that order; junction bases with no gene match: 5. The CDR3 nucleotides are TGTGCCACCAGCAGGACGGGAGGGGGGACAGATACGCAGTATTTT. Translated: CATSRTGGGTDTQYF.

The genes are TRBV5-1 and TRBJ2-1, with D unclear. This CDR3 is built from 13 residues. V was clipped by 4 bases and J by 4 bases, with 9 bases between them. Germline CDR1 and CDR2: SGHRS and YFSETQ. DNA for the CDR3: TGCGCCAGCAGCCTACTACTATACAATGAGCAGTTCTTC. It codes for CASSLLLYNEQFF. The full variable domain, completed using reference TRBV5-1 and TRBJ2-1, is KAGVTQTPRYLIKTRGQQVTLSCSPISGHRSVSWYQQTPGQGLQFLFEYFSETQRNKGNFPGRFSGRQFSNSRSEMNVSTLELGDSALYLCASSLLLYNEQFFGPGTRLTVL.

The chain carries TRBV19 and TRBJ1-5, with a weak D call TRBD1 (5 bases). The CDR3 is 13 residues long. V gave up 2 bases and J gave up 7 bases, with 9 bases separating them. The germline V gene encodes CDR1 LNHDA and CDR2 SQIVND (reference sequence). The CDR3 region is CASSIQGEQPQHF. CDR3 in DNA: TGTGCCAGTAGTATACAGGGAGAACAGCCCCAGCATTTT. Full variable domain (outside the CDR3, taken from reference TRBV19 and TRBJ1-5): DGGITQSPKYLFRKEGQNVTLSCEQNLNHDAMYWYRQDPGQGLRLIYYSQIVNDFQKGDIAEGYSVSREKKESFPLTVTSAQKNPTAFYLCASSIQGEQPQHFGDGTRLSIL.

This clonotype was picked up a small number of times. The chain couples TRBV4-3 to TRBJ1-2; a weak D match, TRBD1 (6 bases). CDR1 is LGHNA and CDR2 is YSLEER in the germline V gene. V was clipped by 4 bases and J by 6 bases, with 15 bases between them. The CDR3 contains 14 residues. Written as DNA, the CDR3 is TGCGCCAGCAGCCGGGGGGCCGCGATTAATGGCTACACCTTC. This gives the protein CASSRGAAINGYTF.

The V gene is TRBV5-1, the J gene TRBJ2-7; D may be TRBD2 (5 bases). Germline CDR1 SGHRS, CDR2 YFSETQ. V lost 4 bases and J lost 0, with 14 bases in between. CDR3 size: 15 residues. The CDR3 reads CASSPGTMSSYEQYF. In DNA, the CDR3 is TGCGCCAGCAGCCCGGGAACGATGAGCTCCTACGAGCAGTACTTC.

This clonotype occurred a few times. V usage is TRBV20-1 and J usage is TRBJ2-5; D not certain. Trimming took off 4 bases at V and 5 bases at J, with 20 bases between the two ends. The germline V gene has CDR1 DFQATT and CDR2 SNEGSKA (reference sequence). This CDR3 is 15 amino acids long. The CDR3 sequence is CSATGGVGRRETQYF. CDR3 in DNA: TGCAGTGCTACGGGTGGGGTCGGCCGTCGGGAGACCCAGTACTTC.

The V call is TRBV28, the J call TRBJ2-7; D call uncertain. The V gene's germline CDR1 is MDHEN and CDR2 SYDVKM. The CDR3 is 15 amino acids. Trimming pared 3 bases from V and 7 bases from J, leaving 19 bases between. CDR3 amino acids: CASSLVVSGDNEQYF. The CDR3 DNA reads as TGTGCCAGCAGTTTGGTGGTAAGTGGTGACAATGAGCAGTACTTC.

The CDR3 spells CASSPRTSGRTDTQYF. The CDR3 DNA is TGTGCCAGCAGTCCACGGACTAGCGGGAGAACAGATACGCAGTATTTT. The chain is built from TRBV12-3 or TRBV12-4 and TRBJ2-3; 13 bases are shared with TRBD2. V lost 5 bases to trimming and J lost 3 bases; unmatched junction nucleotides: 5. The CDR3 is made up of 16 amino acids.